Listed here are 22 T cell receptor beta chains from one sample, sequenced in a study of T-cell reconstitution after alpha-beta-depleted transplantation in children. This sample's TCRbeta library carried unique molecular identifier barcodes. Via MiXCR, TCRdb re-called the PCR reads, giving one row per CDR3 protein. The data contain about 200,000 distinct CDR3 sequences, around 5.9% of them singletons. The sequencing here drew on PBMCs, taken before TCRalphabeta/CD19-depleted stem cell transplant. All receptors come from a girl less than two years old with combined immunodeficiency, due to receive a stem cell transplant.

This clonotype was recorded at least ten times. The genes are TRBV29-1 and TRBJ2-1; D tentatively fits TRBD1 or TRBD2 (5 bases each). Germline CDR1 and CDR2: SQVTM and ANQGSEA. The V end lost 6 bases, the J end lost 7 bases, and 13 bases lay between the germline ends. The CDR3 loop spans 12 amino acids. CDR3 DNA: TGCAGCGTCGTCCCGGGACCGAATGAGCAGTTCTTC. Translating it yields CSVVPGPNEQFF.

For the CDR3, the DNA is TGTGCCATCGGGGACCCTCCGGAAGATACGCAGTATTTT. It is translated as CAIGDPPEDTQYF. V is TRBV10-3 and J is TRBJ2-3; tentatively, D is TRBD1 or TRBD2 (5 bases each). V shed 8 bases and J shed 5 bases, with 14 bases lying between them. The CDR3 length is 13 residues. The germline V gene has CDR1 ENHRY and CDR2 SYGVKD.

This clonotype was seen repeatedly, ten times or more. This sequence joins TRBV6-2 or TRBV6-3 and TRBJ1-3, with a weak D call TRBD1 (6 bases). This CDR3 contains 18 residues. CDR1 is MNHEY, CDR2 SVGEGT, per germline. V lost 2 bases and J lost 1, with 18 bases in between. The CDR3: CASSYRRKGTTSGNTIYF. In nucleotides, the CDR3 is TGTGCCAGCAGTTACCGACGAAAAGGGACAACTTCTGGAAACACCATATATTTT.

This clonotype appeared many times. This chain connects TRBV24-1 to TRBJ2-6; D is ambiguous. V lost 3 bases and J 1 base, leaving 6 bases between the germline ends. This CDR3 is built from 15 residues. Germline V gene lookup returns CDR1 KGHDR and CDR2 SFDVKD. As DNA, the CDR3 is TGTGCCACCAGTGATACCCAGTCTGGGGCCAACGTCCTGACTTTC. Its protein is CATSDTQSGANVLTF.

This clonotype was found many times. The gene calls are TRBV7-9 and TRBJ2-1, with 7 bases matching TRBD1. V shed 5 bases and J 2 bases; nucleotides not matched to a gene: 3. Germline CDR1 reads SEHNR; CDR2 reads FQNEAQ (reference sequence). The CDR3 extends over 14 amino acids. The CDR3 DNA reads as TGTGCCAGCAGCCGGACAGGTACCTACAATGAGCAGTTCTTC. Its protein is CASSRTGTYNEQFF.

This clonotype appeared many times. V usage is TRBV24-1 and J usage is TRBJ2-7; D perhaps matches TRBD1 (6 bases). The germline CDR1 and CDR2 sequences are KGHDR and SFDVKD. The CDR3 is 15 residues long. The V end lost 7 bases, the J end lost 0 bases, and 15 bases lay between the germline ends. CDR3 in DNA: TGTGCCACCAGGCTAAATGGGGACACCTCCTACGAGCAGTACTTC. It yields the protein CATRLNGDTSYEQYF.

This clonotype was seen ten or more times. This sequence joins TRBV20-1 and TRBJ2-1, with unresolved D. CDR1 DFQATT and CDR2 SNEGSKA come from the germline V gene (reference sequence). The CDR3 contains 15 residues. V was trimmed by 1 base and J by 0 bases, leaving 10 bases between them. The CDR3 spells CSARVRESSYNEQFF. CDR3 in DNA: TGCAGTGCTAGAGTAAGGGAAAGCTCCTACAATGAGCAGTTCTTC.

Many counts were recorded for this clonotype. The chain has TRBV10-2 and TRBJ2-7; no clear D. Germline lookup yields CDR1 WSHSY and CDR2 SAAADI. V shed 5 bases and J shed 0 bases, with 17 bases lying between them. The CDR3 totals 16 residues. This CDR3 is CASSKYIWLVSYEQYF. For the CDR3, the DNA is TGCGCCAGCAGTAAGTACATTTGGCTCGTCTCCTACGAGCAGTACTTC.

This clonotype was observed a few times. This rearrangement joins TRBV6-1 to TRBJ2-1; 13 bases match TRBD2. CDR1 and CDR2 (germline): MNHNS, SASEGT. The junction had 6 bases not matched to a gene; V was cut back by 5 bases and J by 8 bases. CDR3 length: 15 amino acids. This CDR3 reads CASSRRLAGGDEQFF. As DNA, the CDR3 is TGTGCCAGCAGTCGACGACTAGCGGGGGGCGATGAGCAGTTCTTC.

This clonotype occurred many times. J is TRBJ2-3 and V is TRBV12-3 or TRBV12-4; 10 nucleotides align to TRBD2. This CDR3 contains 14 residues. Trimming removed 4 bases from V and 7 bases from J; junction bases left unmatched: 5. DNA of the CDR3: TGTGCCAGCAGTTCAGCGGGGGGGCAACATACGCAGTATTTT. Its protein is CASSSAGGQHTQYF.

This clonotype showed up many times. This chain connects TRBV9 to TRBJ2-2, with unresolved D. The CDR3 is made up of 14 amino acids. CDR1 and CDR2 (germline): SGDLS, YYNGEE. Trimming removed 4 bases from V and 7 bases from J, with 14 bases in between. The CDR3 here is CASSNEGFHGELFF. The CDR3 DNA follows: TGTGCCAGCAGCAATGAAGGGTTCCACGGGGAGCTGTTTTTT.

This clonotype has ten or more counts. The chain joins TRBV28 to TRBJ1-2; 7 nucleotides align to TRBD1. The germline gives CDR1 MDHEN, CDR2 SYDVKM. This CDR3 comprises 15 residues. V shed 6 bases, J shed 2 bases, and the junction held 9 bases outside the gene matches. The CDR3 sequence is CASRQGTALNYGYTF. DNA for the CDR3: TGTGCCAGCAGGCAGGGGACAGCCCTAAACTATGGCTACACCTTC.

This clonotype showed up many times. The CDR3 DNA sequence: TGTGCCAGCTCACCACGAGACAGGGCCGACTACGAGCAGTACTTC. As protein: CASSPRDRADYEQYF. V is TRBV18 and J is TRBJ2-7, with 7 bases identical to TRBD1. J was trimmed by 3 bases and V by 1 base; bases with no gene match: 6. The CDR3 sequence is 15 residues long. The germline CDR1 and CDR2 sequences are KGHSH and LQKENI.

The rearrangement uses TRBV13 and TRBJ2-3; D gene ambiguous. The CDR3 extends over 14 amino acids. V lost 5 bases and J 1 base, leaving 10 bases between the germline ends. Germline assignment: CDR1 PRHDT and CDR2 FYEKMQ (reference sequence). CDR3 DNA sequence: TGTGCCAGCAGCGGGCGGATTGGCACAGATACGCAGTATTTT. The encoded protein is CASSGRIGTDTQYF.

This clonotype was detected ten times or more. V and J are TRBV29-1 and TRBJ2-1, with D uncertain. Germline V CDR1 and CDR2: SQVTM, ANQGSEA. The CDR3 runs 14 residues. V lost 4 bases and J 7 bases, leaving 17 bases between the germline ends. The CDR3 is CSVGAVSLPNEQFF. The CDR3 DNA is TGCAGCGTTGGTGCCGTAAGTCTACCTAATGAGCAGTTCTTC.

This clonotype appeared many times. The V gene is TRBV15, the J gene TRBJ1-5; the match to TRBD1 covers 7 bases. Germline values: CDR1 LNHNV, CDR2 YYDKDF (reference sequence). This CDR3 contains 15 residues. V lost 4 bases and J lost 3; bases outside the gene matches: 6. The CDR3: CATSTRTGYNQPQHF. CDR3 DNA: TGTGCCACCAGCACCCGGACAGGATACAATCAGCCCCAGCATTTT.

This clonotype was observed at least ten times. CDR3 bases: TGTGCCAGCAGCCCTAGGGAGGGTCGATACAATGAGCAGTTCTTC. It codes for CASSPREGRYNEQFF. This chain joins TRBV12-3 or TRBV12-4 and TRBJ2-1; TRBD2 agrees at 7 bases. The ends lost 6 bases at V and 4 bases at J; junction bases unmatched: 9. The CDR3 is made up of 15 amino acids.

This chain joins TRBV20-1 and TRBJ1-1; D is unclear. Trimming removed 6 bases from V and 2 bases from J, with 10 bases in between. The CDR3 has 12 residues. CDR1 is DFQATT, CDR2 SNEGSKA, per germline (reference sequence). CDR3 bases: TGCAGTGCGATAGGGCACAACACTGAAGCTTTCTTT. This translates into CSAIGHNTEAFF.

Many counts were recorded for this clonotype. The chain recombines TRBV4-3 with TRBJ1-1; tentative D call: TRBD1 (5 bases). The germline V and J ends were trimmed by 0 bases and 2 bases, with 10 bases remaining between them. Germline V gene lookup returns CDR1 LGHNA and CDR2 YSLEER. The CDR3 runs 15 residues. CDR3 in DNA: TGCGCCAGCAGCCAAGATGTGACAGCTAACACTGAAGCTTTCTTT. This sequence encodes CASSQDVTANTEAFF.

V is TRBV30 and J is TRBJ2-2, with D unresolved. Per the germline V gene, CDR1 is GTSNPN and CDR2 is SVGIG (reference sequence). V was trimmed by 5 bases and J by 5 bases, leaving 12 bases between them. The CDR3 covers 13 residues. CDR3 region: CAWGDSGTGELFF. The CDR3 coding sequence is TGTGCCTGGGGGGATAGTGGGACCGGGGAGCTGTTTTTT.

The sample holds many counts of this clonotype. The chain links TRBV4-3 to TRBJ2-7; tentatively, D is TRBD1 or TRBD2 (5 bases each). Germline V gene data show CDR1 as LGHNA and CDR2 as YSLEER. Trimming stripped 1 base from V and 5 bases from J, with 15 bases between. The CDR3 loop spans 15 amino acids. The CDR3 loop is CASSQVMGERNEQYF. CDR3 DNA sequence: TGCGCCAGCAGCCAAGTCATGGGGGAGAGAAACGAGCAGTACTTC.

This clonotype was seen ten or more times. The rearrangement links TRBV15 to TRBJ2-2, with 11 nucleotides matching TRBD2. CDR1 is LNHNV and CDR2 is YYDKDF in the germline V gene (reference sequence). After removal of 5 bases from V and 4 bases from J, the junction contained 6 bases not matched to a gene. The CDR3 spans 16 residues. CDR3 amino acids: CATSLLAGVSTGELFF. The CDR3 DNA reads TGTGCCACCAGCTTACTAGCGGGGGTGAGCACCGGGGAGCTGTTTTTT.